This T cell receptor (beta chain) was sequenced for a study of human T cells and chemical hapten exposure. Stated time point: patch test 1, 2 weeks after DPC sensitization. Described treatment: therapeutic diphenylcyclopropenone sensitization with weekly scalp DPC. Total RNA came from unfractionated whole blood. J gave up 6 bases and V 6 bases, and 9 bases lay outside the gene matches. The CDR3 is 14 amino acids. Germline lookup yields CDR1 MNHEY and CDR2 SVGEGT. Findings and caveats of the study: Counts of expanded TCRs (at PT1) showed a positive correlation with patch test score.

A word on this clonotype: As yet, its antigen is unknown.

TCRdb itself ran the RACE reads through MiXCR, one entry per CDR3 protein. Seen here are just under 350,000 distinct CDR3 sequences, under 8% observed once, and the top ten hold around 8.4%. The receptor was derived from a woman aged 18-35 years with alopecia areata. Some clones in this sample may be carry-over from other donors' samples. This chain joins TRBV6-2 or TRBV6-3 and TRBJ1-2; TRBD1 matches 8 bases. The material sequenced was whole blood, taken in connection with sensitization to the hapten diphenylcyclopropenone (DPC). The CDR3 DNA sequence: TGTGCCAGCAGATCATCGACAGGGGATCATGGCTACACCTTC. Translating gives CASRSSTGDHGYTF.